The clone carrying this T cell receptor (beta chain) was detected a few times. By 5'RACE template switching, TCR cDNA was produced, with a universal primer site and UMIs added in the process. TCRdb fed the 5' RACE reads into MiXCR, producing one record per CDR3 protein. The sample lists about 96,000 distinct CDR3 sequences, about 8.4% occurring once. This specimen belongs to a study of T cells after yellow fever vaccination. Looking at the study overall: Researchers used SMART-Seq v4 Ultra Low Input to prepare fractions that had low cell numbers. General study points: Abundant clonotypes from the bulk population could get into FACS-sorted repertoires as contaminants.

Per the germline V gene, CDR1 is SGHTA and CDR2 is FQGNSA. The V end was cut by 2 bases, the J end by 6 bases, with 13 bases between. The CDR3 extends over 15 amino acids. The sequence was collected from a man aged 18-30 years who received the YFV17D yellow fever vaccine. The chain is built from TRBV7-2 and TRBJ2-2, with D possibly called TRBD1 or TRBD2 (6 bases each). The source material was CD8+ T cells not binding an NS4B(214-222) dextramer, sorted from PBMCs, sampled approximately 16 days after the first yellow fever vaccination. The CDR3 DNA reads as TGTGCCAGCAGCTTATGGGGGGCGGTAGCCGGGGAGCTGTTTTTT. This encodes CASSLWGAVAGELFF.